These 18 T cell receptor beta chains were all obtained from the same sample, sequenced in a study of cytomegalovirus exposure and HLA in healthy donors. PCR primers comprised 60 Vbeta and 13 Jbeta primers. Profiled with immunoSEQ multiplex PCR; TCRdb holds only in-frame clones, not every one. The table records a few hundred thousand clones, roughly 80% of them present only once. Sequences were obtained from PBMCs. The receptors originated from a girl aged 2-10 years in good health and CMV-seronegative.

The chain has TRBV6-5 and TRBJ2-3; a possible D gene is TRBD2 (6 bases). Germline CDR1 is MNHEY and CDR2 is SVGAGI. CDR3 length equals 14 residues. The V end was cut by 3 bases, the J end by 5 bases, with 12 bases between. For the CDR3, the DNA is TGTGCCAGCAGTTATCTGCTAGCGAGAGATACGCAGTATTTT. As protein: CASSYLLARDTQYF.

The rearrangement uses TRBV14 and TRBJ2-3; 8 positions match TRBD1. Trimming at V came to 6 bases and at J to 1 base, leaving 0 bases not matched to a gene. Germline lookup yields CDR1 SGHDN and CDR2 FVKESK. The CDR3 is 13 residues long. CDR3 residues: CASRQGGTDTQYF. CDR3 coding DNA: TGTGCCAGCAGACAGGGGGGCACAGATACGCAGTATTTT. The full variable domain, in which reference TRBV14 and TRBJ2-3 provide the parts outside the CDR3, is EAGVTQFPSHSVIEKGQTVTLRCDPISGHDNLYWYRRVMGKEIKFLLHFVKESKQDESGMPNNRFLAERTGGTYSTLKVQPAELEDSGVYFCASRQGGTDTQYFGPGTRLTVL.

The V gene is TRBV28, the J gene TRBJ1-2; 7 bases fit TRBD1. The germline V gene has CDR1 MDHEN and CDR2 SYDVKM. Trimming took 6 bases from V and 5 from J; bases not matched to a gene: 6. The CDR3 runs 13 residues. The CDR3 is CASRIQGVYGYTF. CDR3 in DNA: TGTGCCAGCAGGATTCAGGGGGTTTATGGCTACACCTTC.

The chain couples TRBV5-5 to TRBJ1-1; TRBD1 aligns across 9 bases. The CDR3 has 17 residues. Germline lookup yields CDR1 SGHKS and CDR2 YYEKEE (reference sequence). Unmatched junction bases numbered 13, after V lost 4 bases and J lost 3 bases. CDR3 region: CASSPLTRGQGDTEAFF. The DNA for the CDR3 is TGTGCCAGCAGCCCCTTAACCCGGGGACAGGGTGACACTGAAGCTTTCTTT.

The rearrangement links TRBV19 to TRBJ2-1; TRBD1 aligns across 8 bases. The germline V gene encodes CDR1 LNHDA and CDR2 SQIVND (reference sequence). V lost 1 base, J lost 8 bases, and 10 bases stayed unmatched. This CDR3 has 16 amino acids. The CDR3 DNA is TGTGCCAGTAGTATAGTAGGCAGGGGGCTAGGCGATGAGCAGTTCTTC. It codes for CASSIVGRGLGDEQFF.

Comments on this clone: A read error may produce the germline difference seen at one junction end. The gene calls are TRBV14 and TRBJ2-2; D not certain. Germline values: CDR1 SGHDN, CDR2 FVKESK. The CDR3 extends over 13 amino acids. The CDR3 here is CASSQLNIGELFF. The CDR3 DNA sequence: TGTGCCAGCAGCCAACTTAACATCGGGGAGCTGTTTTTT.

The gene calls are TRBV5-1 and TRBJ2-4; possibly TRBD1 for D (5 bases). This CDR3 comprises 13 residues. Trimming removed 0 bases at V and 6 bases at J, with 7 bases between. The V gene's germline CDR1 is SGHRS and CDR2 YFSETQ. The CDR3 region has the DNA TGCGCCAGCAGCTTGGGAAGGGGAAACATTCAGTACTTC. Protein: CASSLGRGNIQYF.

The V gene is TRBV2, the J gene TRBJ2-7; D may be TRBD1 (5 bases). CDR3 size: 12 residues. CDR1 is SNHLY, CDR2 FYNNEI, per germline. With 5 bases removed from V and 4 bases from J, the gap between germline ends came to 9 bases. Written as DNA, the CDR3 is TGTGCCAGCAGTCAGACAGATTACGAGCAGTACTTC. Its protein product is CASSQTDYEQYF.

This chain connects TRBV10-2 to TRBJ2-1, with a weak D call TRBD2 (5 bases). CDR3 length equals 13 residues. Trimming removed 4 bases at V and 9 bases at J, with 13 bases between. Germline V gene data show CDR1 as WSHSY and CDR2 as SAAADI. The chain's CDR3 is CASSGLAMGEQFF. Written as DNA, the CDR3 is TGCGCCAGCAGTGGGCTAGCCATGGGTGAGCAGTTCTTC.

This clone has a handful of counts. This chain connects TRBV30 to TRBJ2-3; D possibly corresponds to TRBD2 (5 bases). The germline gives CDR1 GTSNPN, CDR2 SVGIG (reference sequence). This CDR3 is built from 13 residues. V was pared by 2 bases and J by 4 bases, with 10 bases between. The CDR3 coding sequence is TGTGCCTGGAGTCCGGACTCGGCAGATACGCAGTATTTT. Its protein is CAWSPDSADTQYF.

This clone has only a few counts. The rearrangement links TRBV6-5 to TRBJ2-7; TRBD1 aligns across 9 bases. After removal of 2 bases from V and 4 bases from J, the junction contained 3 bases not matched to a gene. Germline CDR1 is MNHEY and CDR2 is SVGAGI. This CDR3 is built from 14 residues. The chain's CDR3 is CASSYRQGGYEQYF. In DNA, the CDR3 is TGTGCCAGCAGTTACCGACAGGGGGGTTACGAGCAGTACTTC.

The chain couples TRBV27 to TRBJ2-1; TRBD2 agrees at 9 bases. V shed 3 bases and J 8 bases; nucleotides not matched to a gene: 8. CDR3 length: 15 amino acids. Germline loops: CDR1 MNHEY, CDR2 SMNVEV (reference sequence). CDR3 residues: CASSFRASGTDEQFF. The DNA of the CDR3 is TGTGCCAGCAGTTTTAGGGCTAGCGGGACAGATGAGCAGTTCTTC.

The chain carries TRBV5-1 and TRBJ1-1; D not resolved. This CDR3 spans 17 amino acids. Trimming took 2 bases from V and 0 from J, leaving 17 bases between them. Germline V CDR1 and CDR2: SGHRS, YFSETQ. The CDR3 nucleotides are TGCGCCAGCAGCTTCCAACCGAAAGGGAGGATGAACACTGAAGCTTTCTTT. Translating gives CASSFQPKGRMNTEAFF. Full variable domain (outside the CDR3, taken from reference TRBV5-1 and TRBJ1-1): KAGVTQTPRYLIKTRGQQVTLSCSPISGHRSVSWYQQTPGQGLQFLFEYFSETQRNKGNFPGRFSGRQFSNSRSEMNVSTLELGDSALYLCASSFQPKGRMNTEAFFGQGTRLTVV.

This chain connects TRBV28 to TRBJ1-1; possibly TRBD1 for D (5 bases). CDR1 and CDR2 (germline): MDHEN, SYDVKM. V lost 3 bases and J 10 bases, leaving 21 bases between the germline ends. The CDR3 is 15 amino acids. The CDR3 coding sequence is TGTGCCAGCAGTTTTAGGGTCGTCCCATTAACAGGAGCTTTCTTT. This sequence encodes CASSFRVVPLTGAFF.

This clone was detected only once. One junction end disagrees with the germline gene, perhaps due to a read error. V and J are TRBV4-1 and TRBJ2-7; possible D gene TRBD1, 5 bases. Looked up from germline, CDR1 is MGHRA and CDR2 is YSYEKL. The CDR3 is 14 amino acids. For the CDR3, the DNA is TGCGCCAGCAGCCAAGATTCCCTCGGCAGGGCTTCGATCTTC. Its protein is CASSQDSLGRASIF.

The chain carries TRBV10-3 and TRBJ2-1, with 10 bases that match TRBD2. This CDR3 comprises 14 residues. Germline trimming cut 6 bases from V and 5 bases from J; bases unmatched to any gene: 4. Looked up from germline, CDR1 is ENHRY and CDR2 is SYGVKD. CDR3 protein: CAIRRTSGHNEQFF. DNA of the CDR3: TGTGCCATCAGGAGGACTAGCGGCCACAATGAGCAGTTCTTC.

This chain uses TRBV11-3 with TRBJ1-4; TRBD1 might be the D (6 bases). This CDR3 has 18 amino acids. V was pared by 2 bases and J by 2 bases, with 18 bases between. The germline CDR1 and CDR2 sequences are SGHNT and YENEEA. The chain's CDR3 is CASSLLSQGLTTNEKLFF. The DNA for the CDR3 is TGTGCCAGCAGCTTACTCAGTCAGGGGCTCACGACTAATGAAAAACTGTTTTTT.

The J gene is TRBJ1-1, the V gene TRBV5-8; D unclear. The CDR3 contains 13 residues. Germline CDR1 SGHTS, CDR2 YDEGEE. The germline V and J ends were trimmed by 4 bases and 0 bases, with 7 bases remaining between them. CDR3 sequence: CASSPVLNTEAFF. Written as DNA, the CDR3 is TGTGCCAGCAGCCCGGTCCTGAACACTGAAGCTTTCTTT.